The next 25 T cell receptor beta chains were all read from a single sample in a study of cytomegalovirus exposure and HLA in healthy donors. This PCR relied on a set of 60 Vbeta primers and 13 Jbeta primers. Here immunoSEQ multiplex PCR was the method, and the copy in TCRdb shows in-frame clones only, minus some. Of 90,000 to 130,000 clones in the sample, approximately 80% were seen once. Sample: PBMCs. Every receptor here comes from a man aged 25-40 years in good health and CMV-seropositive.

V and J are TRBV27 and TRBJ2-3, with TRBD2 matching 7 bases. Per germline, CDR1 MNHEY and CDR2 SMNVEV (reference sequence). The ends lost 8 bases at V and 0 bases at J; junction bases unmatched: 5. The CDR3 spans 14 residues. CDR3 in amino acids: CASHFGGSTDTQYF. The CDR3 DNA is TGTGCCAGCCACTTCGGGGGGAGCACAGATACGCAGTATTTT.

V and J are TRBV11-2 and TRBJ2-1, with TRBD2 identical over 13 bases. Trimming removed 5 bases from V and 7 bases from J; junction bases left unmatched: 14. The germline V gene encodes CDR1 SGHAT and CDR2 FQNNGV. This CDR3 has 18 residues. The CDR3 loop reads CASSAHSITSGGGNEQFF. The CDR3 region has the DNA TGTGCCAGCAGCGCACATTCTATCACTAGCGGGGGGGGGAATGAGCAGTTCTTC.

The rearrangement uses TRBV19 and TRBJ1-2; D not certain. This CDR3 has 15 residues. Germline V CDR1 and CDR2: LNHDA, SQIVND (reference sequence). This chain's CDR3 is CASSWEHLGDYGYTF. The CDR3 coding sequence is TGTGCAAGCTCCTGGGAGCACCTCGGGGACTATGGCTACACCTTC.

The genes are TRBV4-2 and TRBJ2-3; 11 positions agree with TRBD2. The CDR3 sequence is 16 residues long. The ends lost 0 bases at V and 2 bases at J; junction bases unmatched: 1. Germline loops: CDR1 LGHNA, CDR2 YNFKEQ. CDR3 region: CASSQELAGDTDTQYF. CDR3 DNA: TGTGCCAGCAGCCAAGAACTAGCGGGAGACACAGATACGCAGTATTTT.

This clone was detected ten times or more. V and J are TRBV6-1 and TRBJ2-4, with D possibly being TRBD1 (5 bases). Deletions cut 6 bases from V and 8 bases from J, with 14 bases between. CDR1 and CDR2 (germline): MNHNS, SASEGT. The CDR3 is made up of 13 amino acids. For the CDR3, the DNA is TGTGCCAGCAGCGTTAGCAGGGCAGACATTCAGTACTTC. It is translated as CASSVSRADIQYF.

V is TRBV11-2 and J is TRBJ2-2, with 7 bases fitting TRBD2. With 3 bases clipped from V and 7 bases from J, the junction kept 14 bases outside the gene matches. CDR3 length: 17 residues. The germline V gene encodes CDR1 SGHAT and CDR2 FQNNGV. CDR3 loop: CASSFGSWGGMNGELFF. The CDR3 region has the DNA TGTGCCAGCAGCTTCGGGTCTTGGGGGGGGATGAACGGGGAGCTGTTTTTT. The entire variable domain, with the rest obtained from reference TRBV11-2 and TRBJ2-2, is as follows: EAGVAQSPRYKIIEKRQSVAFWCNPISGHATLYWYQQILGQGPKLLIQFQNNGVVDDSQLPKDRFSAERLKGVDSTLKIQPAKLEDSAVYLCASSFGSWGGMNGELFFGEGSRLTVL.

The chain joins TRBV29-1 to TRBJ1-1; D uncertain. The ends were cut back, 1 base at V and 5 bases at J, with 11 bases in the middle. Per the germline V gene, CDR1 is SQVTM and CDR2 is ANQGSEA. The CDR3 is 13 residues long. The DNA for the CDR3 is TGCAGCGTTGAAGTCCGGGAGGTGACTGAAGCTTTCTTT. Translated, it gives CSVEVREVTEAFF.

The chain carries TRBV19 and TRBJ2-3, with D unclear. V shed 0 bases and J shed 9 bases, with 10 bases lying between them. Germline V gene data show CDR1 as LNHDA and CDR2 as SQIVND (reference sequence). The CDR3 has 13 amino acids. The CDR3 nucleotides are TGTGCCAGTAGTATAGATCGTAGCCGGACGCAGTATTTT. Protein: CASSIDRSRTQYF.

J is TRBJ2-5 and V is TRBV19; TRBD2 agrees at 7 bases. Germline-derived CDR1 and CDR2 are LNHDA and SQIVND (reference sequence). The V gene end was trimmed by 5 bases and the J gene end by 0 bases; junction bases not matched to a gene: 3. There are 14 residues in the CDR3. The CDR3 DNA reads as TGTGCCAGTAGTGTCGGGGGGTACCAAGAGACCCAGTACTTC. Translation gives CASSVGGYQETQYF.

This rearrangement joins TRBV5-1 to TRBJ1-4; D gene unclear. CDR1 is SGHRS, CDR2 YFSETQ, per germline. Trimming took off 0 bases at V and 7 bases at J, with 7 bases between the two ends. This CDR3 comprises 13 residues. The DNA of the CDR3 is TGCGCCAGCAGCTTGGAAAGCGCTGAAAAACTGTTTTTT. Its protein product is CASSLESAEKLFF.

This clone was seen a single time. At one boundary the junction diverges from the germline segment, which might be a read error. The chain carries TRBV7-3 and TRBJ2-7; the D gene is possibly TRBD1 (5 bases). The CDR3 has 18 amino acids. CDR1 is SGHTA and CDR2 is FQGTGA in the germline V gene. This CDR3 reads CASSAFVSWTPSTYGQYF. In nucleotides, the CDR3 is TGTGCCAGCAGCGCTTTCGTCTCGTGGACACCTTCGACCTACGGGCAGTACTTC.

The V call is TRBV6-1, the J call TRBJ2-5; 10 nucleotides line up with TRBD1. The germline CDR1 and CDR2 sequences are MNHNS and SASEGT. This CDR3 has 15 amino acids. J gave up 5 bases and V 5 bases, and 8 bases lay outside the gene matches. The CDR3 DNA is TGTGCCAGCAGTTCCCCGGGACAGGGGAAGGAGACCCAGTACTTC. Translated: CASSSPGQGKETQYF.

This clone is a singleton in its sample. The chain employs TRBV19 and TRBJ2-1, with D maybe TRBD1 (5 bases). Germline assignment: CDR1 LNHDA and CDR2 SQIVND (reference sequence). The CDR3 is made up of 15 amino acids. V dropped 5 bases and J dropped 8 bases, with 19 bases sitting between them. DNA for the CDR3: TGTGCCAGTAGTTTGGGCCAGGGCCCTGGACATGAGCAGTTCTTC. Translation: CASSLGQGPGHEQFF. The full variable domain, its missing parts supplied by reference TRBV19 and TRBJ2-1, is DGGITQSPKYLFRKEGQNVTLSCEQNLNHDAMYWYRQDPGQGLRLIYYSQIVNDFQKGDIAEGYSVSREKKESFPLTVTSAQKNPTAFYLCASSLGQGPGHEQFFGPGTRLTVL.

This sequence joins TRBV5-1 and TRBJ1-2; D call uncertain. The CDR3 is 12 residues long. The V and J ends lost 3 bases and 4 bases respectively, with 7 bases between them. CDR1 is SGHRS, CDR2 YFSETQ, per germline. The CDR3 loop is CASSSGSYGYTF. In DNA form, the CDR3 reads TGCGCCAGCAGCTCGGGGTCCTATGGCTACACCTTC.

To note about this clone: The CDR3 end shows no conserved phenylalanine or tryptophan, and so a read error is likely. V gene TRBV5-4 combines with J gene TRBJ1-6, with 7 bases lining up with TRBD1. Germline CDR1 reads SGHNT; CDR2 reads YYREEE (reference sequence). The V segment lost 5 bases and the J segment 7 bases; nucleotides outside the gene matches: 9. There are 15 residues in the CDR3. CDR3 amino acids: CASRTGTGENSPLHS. CDR3 in DNA: TGTGCCAGCAGAACTGGAACAGGGGAGAATTCACCCCTCCACTCT.

This chain uses TRBV5-1 with TRBJ2-5; D is perhaps TRBD2 (5 bases). V was pared by 4 bases and J by 4 bases, with 26 bases between. In germline, CDR1 is SGHRS, CDR2 YFSETQ. CDR3 length equals 18 residues. CDR3 region: CASSPRIGGRTDVETQYF. The CDR3 DNA reads as TGCGCCAGCAGCCCCAGAATTGGAGGTCGGACCGATGTAGAGACCCAGTACTTC.

V and J are TRBV2 and TRBJ1-1; 7 bases fit TRBD1. This CDR3 region has 15 residues. In germline, CDR1 is SNHLY, CDR2 FYNNEI. J gave up 1 base and V 9 bases, and 11 bases lay outside the gene matches. This CDR3 reads CASRRGGGQNTEAFF. CDR3 in DNA: TGTGCCAGTCGGAGAGGAGGGGGCCAGAACACTGAAGCTTTCTTT.

In this sample, this clone turned up a few times. Distinct nucleotide sequences in the sample also encode this CDR3. V is TRBV7-2 and J is TRBJ1-5; D may be TRBD1 (6 bases). V was trimmed by 2 bases and J by 3 bases, leaving 8 bases between them. Germline values: CDR1 SGHTA, CDR2 FQGNSA. This CDR3 is built from 14 residues. CDR3 sequence reads: CASSLSGDNQPQHF. The DNA of the CDR3 is TGTGCCAGCAGCTTATCAGGGGACAATCAGCCCCAGCATTTT.

In the case of this clone: An end of the junction does not agree with germline; a read error may underlie this. The chain joins TRBV7-9 to TRBJ1-1; weak D call: TRBD1 (5 bases). The CDR3 loop spans 12 amino acids. Germline V gives CDR1 SEHNR, CDR2 FQNEAQ (reference sequence). This CDR3 is CSSSLSGEPAFF. The CDR3 DNA reads as TGTTCCAGCAGCTTATCGGGGGAACCAGCTTTCTTT.

In this sample, this clone turned up a few times. The chain recombines TRBV6-4 with TRBJ2-2, with D possibly being TRBD2 (6 bases). This CDR3 spans 13 amino acids. Trimming pared 8 bases from V and 6 bases from J, leaving 13 bases between. The germline CDR1 and CDR2 sequences are MRHNA and SNTAGT. The CDR3 here is CASRRDSAGELFF. The CDR3 coding sequence is TGTGCCAGCCGGAGGGATAGTGCCGGGGAGCTGTTTTTT.

The chain carries TRBV7-2 and TRBJ2-2; D is uncertain. There are 16 residues in the CDR3. The germline V and J ends were trimmed by 1 base and 7 bases, with 16 bases remaining between them. Germline CDR1 reads SGHTA; CDR2 reads FQGNSA. CDR3 nucleotide sequence: TGTGCCAGCAGCTTAGTAGTGACGAGCGATGGCGGGGAGCTGTTTTTT. Its protein is CASSLVVTSDGGELFF.

This chain connects TRBV7-8 to TRBJ1-1; 8 bases match TRBD1. The CDR3 is made up of 17 amino acids. CDR1 and CDR2 (germline): SGHVS, FQNEAQ. The ends lost 2 bases at V and 7 bases at J; junction bases unmatched: 15. CDR3 in DNA: TGTGCCAGCAGCTTACTGGAGGTCGGCAGGGGGCTAGGTGAAGCTTTCTTT. Encoded protein: CASSLLEVGRGLGEAFF.

This rearrangement joins TRBV7-9 to TRBJ2-5, with TRBD1 as a possible D gene (5 bases). The better agreement between TRBJ2-7 and the DNA end casts doubt on the J call. This CDR3 contains 13 residues. Germline CDR1 SEHNR, CDR2 FQNEAQ (reference sequence). CDR3 coding DNA: TGTGCCAGCAGCTGGGCAGGGATGGGCGAGCAGTACTTC. Amino acid sequence: CASSWAGMGEQYF.

The V call is TRBV10-3, the J call TRBJ1-2; no firm D call. The CDR3 covers 16 residues. Germline V gives CDR1 ENHRY, CDR2 SYGVKD. Trimming removed 0 bases at V and 0 bases at J, with 11 bases between. CDR3 residues: CAISESNTQSNYGYTF. The CDR3 nucleotides are TGTGCCATCAGTGAGTCGAACACACAGTCTAACTATGGCTACACCTTC.

This clone was detected a few times. V usage is TRBV6-1 and J usage is TRBJ1-5, with D maybe TRBD1 (6 bases). In germline, CDR1 is MNHNS, CDR2 SASEGT. The CDR3 has 16 residues. Trimming took off 1 base at V and 4 bases at J, with 14 bases between the two ends. Here the CDR3 reads CASSEVGNRVNQPQHF. In DNA form, the CDR3 reads TGTGCCAGCAGTGAAGTGGGTAACAGGGTTAATCAGCCCCAGCATTTT.